One sample yielded the 20 T cell receptor beta chains listed below, sequenced in a study of cytomegalovirus exposure and HLA in healthy donors. 13 Jbeta primers and 60 Vbeta primers were used for the PCR. Some clones are missing from TCRdb's copy, which holds only in-frame ones; the method was immunoSEQ multiplex PCR. The sample contains about 120,000 clones, under 80% of which appear only once. The sample consisted of PBMCs. These receptors came from a middle-aged man in good health and CMV-seropositive.

V is TRBV5-5 and J is TRBJ2-5; no clear D gene. Trimming took off 2 bases at V and 5 bases at J, with 22 bases between the two ends. Germline V gene sequence: CDR1 SGHKS, CDR2 YYEKEE (reference sequence). CDR3 length: 17 amino acids. This CDR3 is CASSFFAASTLRETQYF. The CDR3 region has the DNA TGTGCCAGCAGCTTTTTTGCGGCCTCAACCCTGAGGGAGACCCAGTACTTC.

The chain has TRBV10-2 and TRBJ2-3; D unclear. Trimming shortened V by 6 bases and J by 6 bases, and 7 bases separated the two germline ends. The CDR3 is made up of 11 amino acids. The V gene's germline CDR1 is WSHSY and CDR2 SAAADI. This chain's CDR3 is CASRATDTQYF. Here the CDR3 DNA reads TGCGCCAGCAGAGCTACGGATACGCAGTATTTT.

The chain carries TRBV7-8 and TRBJ1-2; possibly TRBD1 for D (5 bases). The CDR3 extends over 15 amino acids. Germline-derived CDR1 and CDR2 are SGHVS and FQNEAQ. Deletions cut 5 bases from V and 4 bases from J, with 17 bases between. The CDR3 DNA sequence: TGTGCCAGCAGCCAGGCGGGGCCAAGCATCTATGGCTACACCTTC. Encoded protein: CASSQAGPSIYGYTF.

This clone was observed once. The chain employs TRBV27 and TRBJ2-5; D not resolved. The CDR3 has 15 residues. The V gene's germline CDR1 is MNHEY and CDR2 SMNVEV (reference sequence). V gave up 4 bases and J gave up 5 bases, with 17 bases separating them. CDR3 nucleotide sequence: TGTGCCAGCAGTTCCCGCGTCGTTCTGGTGGAGACCCAGTACTTC. It encodes CASSSRVVLVETQYF.

The genes are TRBV29-1 and TRBJ2-3, with 8 bases aligning to TRBD1. The CDR3 has 15 amino acids. From germline, CDR1 is SQVTM and CDR2 ANQGSEA. J was trimmed by 1 base and V by 7 bases; bases with no gene match: 10. DNA for the CDR3: TGCAGCGCCCGAGGGGTGGGACAGGGCACAGATACGCAGTATTTT. It codes for CSARGVGQGTDTQYF.

This sequence joins TRBV28 and TRBJ2-2; TRBD2 agrees at 11 bases. The CDR3 length is 16 residues. V trimming: 5 bases; J trimming: 1 base; junction bases outside the gene matches: 3. Germline V gene sequence: CDR1 MDHEN, CDR2 SYDVKM. The CDR3 reads CASSDSGRGNTGELFF. CDR3 bases: TGTGCCAGCAGTGATAGCGGGAGGGGGAACACCGGGGAGCTGTTTTTT.

The V and J genes are TRBV11-2 and TRBJ1-1; D not resolved. V was trimmed by 1 base and J by 1 base, leaving 7 bases between them. The germline CDR1 and CDR2 sequences are SGHAT and FQNNGV. The CDR3 has 14 residues. The CDR3 sequence: CASSLGGGNTEAFF. CDR3 coding DNA: TGTGCCAGCAGCTTAGGCGGAGGGAACACTGAAGCTTTCTTT.

This rearrangement joins TRBV23-1 to TRBJ2-3; 9 nucleotides line up with TRBD1. TRBV23-1 is reported as an ORF; its role is uncertain. The CDR3 has 11 amino acids. V was pared by 3 bases and J by 13 bases, with 2 bases of the junction left unmatched. In DNA form, the CDR3 reads TGCGCCAGCAGTCAGACAGGGGGGAAGTATTTT. Translation gives CASSQTGGKYF.

The rearrangement joins TRBV5-1 to TRBJ2-3; possibly TRBD2 for D (6 bases). The germline V gene encodes CDR1 SGHRS and CDR2 YFSETQ. This CDR3 region has 16 residues. Trimming removed 2 bases from V and 3 bases from J, with 16 bases in between. The CDR3 bases are TGCGCCAGCAGCTTCGGTCAGGTGCGGGAAACAGATACGCAGTATTTT. Translated: CASSFGQVRETDTQYF.

V usage is TRBV12-2 and J usage is TRBJ2-7; TRBD2 is taken as the D call from the table, unchecked against the DNA. TRBV12-2 is a known pseudogene. This CDR3 has 16 amino acids. Here the CDR3 reads CASRLEAAGGNYEQYF. For the CDR3, the DNA is TGTGCAAGTCGCTTAGAGGCTGCGGGGGGGAACTACGAGCAGTACTTC.

This sequence joins TRBV5-1 and TRBJ1-2; 9 bases line up with TRBD1. The germline V gene has CDR1 SGHRS and CDR2 YFSETQ. The CDR3 sequence is 14 residues long. Trimming took 2 bases from V and 5 from J; bases not matched to a gene: 4. This CDR3 reads CASSLKQGAYGYTF. CDR3 nucleotides: TGCGCCAGCAGCTTAAAACAGGGGGCTTATGGCTACACCTTC.

The chain carries TRBV5-4 and TRBJ2-7, with 8 bases aligning to TRBD2. CDR1 and CDR2 (germline): SGHNT, YYREEE (reference sequence). The CDR3 length is 15 residues. Unmatched junction bases numbered 11, after V lost 3 bases and J lost 6 bases. For the CDR3, the DNA is TGTGCCAGCAGCTCGACTGGACTAGCTGGAATCGAGCAGTACTTC. Translation: CASSSTGLAGIEQYF. Drawing the rest from reference TRBV5-4 and TRBJ2-7, the complete variable domain is ETGVTQSPTHLIKTRGQQVTLRCSSQSGHNTVSWYQQALGQGPQFIFQYYREEENGRGNFPPRFSGLQFPNYSSELNVNALELDDSALYLCASSSTGLAGIEQYFGPGTRLTVT.

This chain joins TRBV9 and TRBJ2-7; D is perhaps TRBD2 (7 bases). Germline V CDR1 and CDR2: SGDLS, YYNGEE. The CDR3 spans 15 residues. V was pared by 4 bases and J by 3 bases, with 17 bases between. The CDR3 protein is CASSPPGGGDYEQYF. The CDR3, as DNA: TGTGCCAGCAGCCCCCCGGGGGGCGGGGACTACGAGCAGTACTTC.

This sequence joins TRBV28 and TRBJ1-1; 8 bases align to TRBD1. Trimming cost V 7 bases and J 4 bases; bases outside gene matches: 8. CDR1 is MDHEN, CDR2 SYDVKM, per germline. CDR3 size: 14 residues. CDR3 sequence reads: CASKVQGVTTEAFF. CDR3 in DNA: TGTGCCAGCAAAGTACAGGGGGTGACCACTGAAGCTTTCTTT.

A word on this clone: A read error may produce the germline difference seen at one junction end. The V and J genes are TRBV7-9 and TRBJ2-7; 11 bases are shared with TRBD2. The CDR3 extends over 13 amino acids. Germline V gives CDR1 SEHNR, CDR2 FQNEAQ (reference sequence). CDR3 DNA: TGTGCCAGCAGCATAGCGGGGGGGCCGGGGCAGTACTTC. Residues: CASSIAGGPGQYF.

V gene TRBV7-8 combines with J gene TRBJ2-5; 8 bases are shared with TRBD1. The J call may not be correct, given that the DNA end is closer to TRBJ2-7. The germline V gene has CDR1 SGHVS and CDR2 FQNEAQ. The CDR3 is made up of 15 amino acids. The CDR3 loop reads CASSRQGMGSYEQYF. CDR3 nucleotides: TGTGCCAGCAGTCGACAGGGGATGGGATCCTACGAGCAGTACTTC.

The V call is TRBV12-5, the J call TRBJ2-3; weak D call: TRBD2 (7 bases). CDR1 is LGHNT and CDR2 is FRNRAP in the germline V gene. This CDR3 has 14 amino acids. V was clipped by 2 bases and J by 6 bases, with 12 bases between them. The CDR3 nucleotides are TGTGCTAGTGGTTTGCCGGGGGGCCCGGATACGCAGTATTTT. Its translation is CASGLPGGPDTQYF. Using reference TRBV12-5 and TRBJ2-3 for the parts outside the CDR3, the full variable domain is DARVTQTPRHKVTEMGQEVTMRCQPILGHNTVFWYRQTMMQGLELLAYFRNRAPLDDSGMPKDRFSAEMPDATLATLKIQPSEPRDSAVYFCASGLPGGPDTQYFGPGTRLTVL.

V is TRBV4-3 and J is TRBJ2-1; D may be TRBD2 (6 bases). V was shortened by 4 bases and J by 4 bases, with 8 bases between the two germline ends. The germline CDR1 and CDR2 sequences are LGHNA and YSLEER. The CDR3 extends over 13 amino acids. CDR3 coding DNA: TGCGCCAGCAGCCCCCGGGGGTACAATGAGCAGTTCTTC. It codes for CASSPRGYNEQFF.

The chain has TRBV28 and TRBJ1-4; the D is unclear. V was shortened by 3 bases and J by 7 bases, with 12 bases between the two germline ends. The CDR3 contains 14 residues. CDR1 is MDHEN and CDR2 is SYDVKM in the germline V gene. The CDR3 DNA sequence: TGTGCCAGCAGTTTTAGGGTCGGGAGTGAAAAACTGTTTTTT. Its translation: CASSFRVGSEKLFF. Supplemented by reference TRBV28 and TRBJ1-4, the full variable domain reads DVKVTQSSRYLVKRTGEKVFLECVQDMDHENMFWYRQDPGLGLRLIYFSYDVKMKEKGDIPEGYSVSREKKERFSLILESASTNQTSMYLCASSFRVGSEKLFFGSGTQLSVL.

The chain links TRBV9 to TRBJ2-3; TRBD1 aligns across 7 bases. Germline assignment: CDR1 SGDLS and CDR2 YYNGEE. Losses at the gene ends were 3 bases for V and 10 bases for J; bases not matched to a gene: 5. The length of the CDR3 is 12 residues. CDR3 bases: TGTGCCAGCAGCGCCGGGACAGCCCCGCAGTATTTT. Translating it yields CASSAGTAPQYF. The entire variable domain, with the rest obtained from reference TRBV9 and TRBJ2-3, is as follows: DSGVTQTPKHLITATGQRVTLRCSPRSGDLSVYWYQQSLDQGLQFLIQYYNGEERAKGNILERFSAQQFPDLHSELNLSSLELGDSALYFCASSAGTAPQYFGPGTRLTVL.